This T cell receptor beta chain was documented in a study of regulatory T cells in long-lasting Graves disease. Regarding the study as a whole: Whereas 900 to 1,000 public clonotypes were shared by new patients, persistent patients shared more, at 2,741. Favoring TRBV28, TRBJ1-2 and TRBJ2-5 was a feature seen in persistent disease.

The TCR beta library used iRepertoire HTBI primers with Arm-PCR amplification of CDR3. TCRdb reanalysed the multiplex PCR reads using MiXCR and keeps one entry per CDR3 protein. The profile shows hundreds of thousands of distinct CDR3 sequences, approximately 23% of them singletons. This clonotype was seen only a few times. Antigen unknown. Time point in this sample: persistent/refractory GD, antithyroid drugs over 5 years with positive TRAb. Extracted PBMC RNA gave rise to the TCR library. The germline gives CDR1 LNHDA, CDR2 SQIVND (reference sequence). The CDR3 extends over 13 amino acids. Trimming left V 2 bases short and J 6 bases short, with 8 bases between.

This clonotype originated in a female donor with Graves disease. The gene calls are TRBV19 and TRBJ1-5; no reliable D call. This material consisted of peripheral blood mononuclear cells (PBMCs), taken when the disease was refractory, from a patient treated with antithyroid drugs. CDR3 DNA: TGTGCCAGTAGTATACAGGCGTTTCAGCCCCAGCATTTT. Protein sequence: CASSIQAFQPQHF.